The 9 T cell receptor beta chains in this list originate from one sample, sequenced in a study of monozygotic twins with inflammatory bowel disease. Using the 5' RACE reads, TCRdb records one entry per CDR3 protein without DNA. The sample holds roughly 150,000 distinct CDR3 sequences. Sequencing was performed on blood. All receptors come from a human donor with ulcerative colitis or Crohn's disease, or a healthy co-twin of an affected twin (not recorded which).

V gene TRBV20-1 combines with J gene TRBJ1-1. The germline V gene encodes CDR1 DFQATT and CDR2 SNEGSKA (reference sequence). The CDR3 length is 13 residues. The CDR3 spells CTAKRGMNTEAFF.

This chain links TRBV7-2 with TRBJ2-7; TCRdb lists TRBD2, though no DNA is available to test this call. CDR3 length: 17 residues. Per germline, CDR1 SGHTA and CDR2 FQGNSA. This CDR3 reads CASSLAAGGGGTYEQYF.

J is TRBJ2-3 and V is TRBV13; checking the TCRdb D call of TRBD1 is not possible without DNA. Per the germline V gene, CDR1 is PRHDT and CDR2 is FYEKMQ (reference sequence). CDR3 size: 15 residues. CDR3 region: CASSLVGTGRDTQYF.

The gene calls are TRBV5-1 and TRBJ2-3. The CDR3 covers 15 residues. Germline loops: CDR1 SGHRS, CDR2 YFSETQ. The CDR3 here is CASSLEGLATDTQYF.

This chain uses TRBV6-2 or TRBV6-3 with TRBJ1-1. Germline CDR1 MNHEY, CDR2 SVGEGT. There are 12 residues in the CDR3. CDR3 region: CASSYFNTEAFF.

This chain joins TRBV7-6 and TRBJ2-5. Germline V gives CDR1 SGHVS, CDR2 FNYEAQ. The CDR3 has 12 amino acids. This chain's CDR3 is CASSRSQETQYF.

The genes are TRBV7-9 and TRBJ1-1. The V gene's germline CDR1 is SEHNR and CDR2 FQNEAQ (reference sequence). The CDR3 has 16 residues. The chain's CDR3 is CASSLTSGGGRTEAFF.

The chain has TRBV7-9 and TRBJ1-3. This CDR3 contains 16 residues. From germline, CDR1 is SEHNR and CDR2 FQNEAQ (reference sequence). The CDR3 protein is CASSLVQGLAGNTIYF.

This chain joins TRBV7-3 and TRBJ2-3; TCRdb names TRBD1, which stays unverified in the absence of DNA. The CDR3 length is 16 residues. Germline V gives CDR1 SGHTA, CDR2 FQGTGA. Here the CDR3 reads CASSLGGGLNSDTQYF.